Sequencing of this TCR beta chain was carried out in a study of blood T cells in healthy people across ages. The germline V gene encodes CDR1 MNHEY and CDR2 SVGAGI. The CDR3 covers 18 residues. Trimming removed 0 bases from V and 4 bases from J; junction bases left unmatched: 6. Alongside a J-beta primer mix, a sample-barcoded 5' primer served in a second PCR lasting about 7 to 12 cycles. In TCRdb, the 5' RACE reads were re-called with MiXCR into one record per CDR3 protein. The sample lists approximately 600,000 distinct CDR3 sequences, around 54% occurring once. Peripheral blood samples of 9 to 10 milliliters were drawn from each donor. Broader study findings: When set beside aged donors, long-lived donors presented more naive CD4+ cells and higher diversity. TCR beta diversity tracked closely with naive T cell percentage.

This clonotype was seen a single time. Its antigen remains unknown. The source is a man aged 55 to 70 in good health. Sequencing was done on a sample of blood. The chain joins TRBV6-5 to TRBJ2-2; 12 bases are shared with TRBD2. The DNA for the CDR3 is TGTGCCAGCAGTTACTCGAGACTAGCGGGGGTGCGCACCGGGGAGCTGTTTTTT. Translating gives CASSYSRLAGVRTGELFF.